Here is one TCR beta chain with its context. This clone was counted between two and nine times. No antigen is known for it. Nothing much larger sits one base from this clone, and base qualities are not available. In the prospective study, participants were about 18 to 95 years old, resided in 25 or so geographic areas of the United States, and were enrolled through a virtual design. In the prospective study, cohorts were assigned on the basis of participant-reported clinical history obtained from a screening survey and a study questionnaire. ImmuneRACE Cohort 3 recovered participants were defined by two consecutive negative NP/OP PCR tests, healthcare professional clearance, or symptom resolution. Mobile phlebotomists in the prospective study collected whole blood, serum and a nasopharyngeal or oropharyngeal swab from every participant. Prospective study participants could optionally give additional blood draws and questionnaires over an approximately 2-month period. Before DNA extraction, prospective study blood samples were shipped either frozen or at room temperature.

The CDR3 spans 15 residues, from the cysteine through the phenylalanine. CDR3 DNA is the only sequence kept; it has 45 bases, read in frame from the first base. CDR1 is given as SGDLS and CDR2 as YYNGEE, both from the germline V gene. Here V drops 0 bases and J drops 8 bases, and the junction holds 5 bases not matched to any gene. The sample comes from a study of blood T cell repertoires in COVID-19 (dated by TCRdb to between 2020 and 2021). For the study in its entirety: Samples covering the acute and convalescent phases of COVID-19 were provided by collaborators in the United States, Italy and Spain. The material from the prospective study consisted of cDNA or gDNA derived from T cells, B-cell-depleted T cells, or PBMCs. Deeply sampled blood TCRbeta repertoires from subjects exposed to, actively infected with, or recovered from COVID-19 were included in the dataset. The repertoires were released in a freely available public database meant as a resource for research on the immune response to SARS-CoV-2. The samples were drawn from two sources: the first 160 participants of the ongoing ImmuneRACE study, and over 950 subjects contributed by 6 global collaborators. The sample metadata nearly always contained a de-identified subject ID, COVID-19 status, age in years and sex. Where available, HLA class I and class II types were taken from metadata supplied by the sample provider and were not determined by assay-based typing. Summary of the overall study and its limitations: The amount of clinical and demographic metadata varied by source and participant and was provided uncurated.

The immunoSEQ Assay, a bias-controlled multiplex PCR, was used to amplify TCRbeta CDR3 regions from genomic DNA. The published analysis was carried out like this. Nucleated cell counts per sample were estimated from amplification of reference gene primers within the assay. To quantify the absolute abundance of each unique TCRbeta CDR3 rearrangement, sequence reads were collapsed and filtered. Productive Simpson clonality was computed per sample as the square root of Simpson's diversity index over productive rearrangements. Entries here come from immuneACCESS through TCRdb and include only in-frame sequences with V and J called. Some clones fail to appear in such tables; in the studies checked, an unresolved V gene covers under half of the shortfall, and the cause of the remainder is unknown. V and J calls and clone size are as listed in that table; D and trimming were resolved from the DNA. The sample table lists 300,000 to 450,000 clones, more than 85% of them with a count of one. The ten biggest clones cover approximately 0.99% of the sample.

This receptor chain uses TRBV9 and TRBJ1-2, and 12 junction bases match TRBD1. This TCR came from a woman younger than 45 who had recovered from COVID-19. The sequenced sample consisted of PBMCs or T cells enriched from blood (not recorded which). The DNA sequence is as follows: TGTGCCAGCAGCGTAGCGGGGACAGGGGGCTACGGCTACACCTTC. Its translation is CASSVAGTGGYGYTF.